The 28 T cell receptor beta chains in this list originate from one sample, sequenced in a study of CD8 T cells in ankylosing spondylitis. Study-level findings and limits: Within ankylosing spondylitis blood, a TCR beta motif made up of eight or nine highly homologous variants appeared to be characteristic.

TCRdb redid the calling of the 5' RACE reads with MiXCR, one entry per CDR3 protein. The sample carries roughly 490,000 distinct CDR3 sequences, roughly 5.3% recorded once. Their cognate antigens are unknown. The specimen sequenced was blood, either unsorted or a sorted T cell fraction (not recorded which). The receptors originated from a male donor with ankylosing spondylitis.

This clonotype was counted many times. The rearrangement uses TRBV20-1 and TRBJ1-1; no clear D gene. CDR1 DFQATT and CDR2 SNEGSKA come from the germline V gene (reference sequence). Trimming took 4 bases from V and 2 from J, leaving 17 bases between them. The CDR3 is 15 residues long. DNA of the CDR3: TGCAGTGCTACCCGAGCTGGACGGAGTAACACTGAAGCTTTCTTT. Protein sequence: CSATRAGRSNTEAFF.

This clonotype was picked up many times. The gene calls are TRBV4-3 and TRBJ2-7; D may be TRBD1 (7 bases). Trimming took 0 bases from V and 4 from J, leaving 16 bases between them. Germline assignment: CDR1 LGHNA and CDR2 YSLEER. The CDR3 is made up of 16 amino acids. The CDR3 reads CASSQDLRQGGYEQYF. CDR3 in DNA: TGCGCCAGCAGCCAAGATCTAAGGCAGGGGGGTTACGAGCAGTACTTC.

DNA of the CDR3: TGTGCCAGCGTGGACAGGGGACGTGGCGAGCAGTACTTC. As protein: CASVDRGRGEQYF. The chain uses TRBV28 and TRBJ2-7, with 9 bases lining up with TRBD1. The CDR3 runs 13 residues. V lost 8 bases and J lost 6; bases outside the gene matches: 8. Germline lookup yields CDR1 MDHEN and CDR2 SYDVKM.

Many counts were recorded for this clonotype. The rearrangement joins TRBV2 to TRBJ1-1; a weak D match, TRBD1 (5 bases). CDR1 is SNHLY and CDR2 is FYNNEI in the germline V gene. The CDR3 spans 13 residues. Trimming cost V 8 bases and J 1 base, with 11 bases left between them. DNA of the CDR3: TGTGCCAGCGCCAGGGATGGGAACACTGAAGCTTTCTTT. Translation gives CASARDGNTEAFF.

In this sample, this clonotype turned up many times. The chain has TRBV11-1 and TRBJ2-3; the match to TRBD1 covers 10 bases. The ends lost 5 bases at V and 2 bases at J; junction bases unmatched: 13. From germline, CDR1 is SGHAT and CDR2 FQDESV (reference sequence). The CDR3 has 18 amino acids. This CDR3 is CASSTRDRGYPITDTQYF. DNA for the CDR3: TGTGCCAGCAGCACCCGGGACAGGGGATACCCTATCACAGATACGCAGTATTTT. Based on the CDR3 plus reference TRBV11-1 and TRBJ2-3, the full variable domain is EAEVAQSPRYKITEKSQAVAFWCDPISGHATLYWYRQILGQGPELLVQFQDESVVDDSQLPKDRFSAERLKGVDSTLKIQPAELGDSAMYLCASSTRDRGYPITDTQYFGPGTRLTVL.

This clonotype has at least ten counts. The chain joins TRBV20-1 to TRBJ1-1, with TRBD1 matching 9 bases. This CDR3 is built from 16 residues. The germline gives CDR1 DFQATT, CDR2 SNEGSKA (reference sequence). V trimming: 5 bases; J trimming: 0 bases; junction bases outside the gene matches: 10. CDR3 nucleotides: TGCAGTGCTCACGGGGACAGGGCTTCAATGAACACTGAAGCTTTCTTT. Amino acid sequence: CSAHGDRASMNTEAFF.

At least ten counts were recorded for this clonotype. The chain carries TRBV7-2 and TRBJ1-2; 7 bases line up with TRBD1. V shed 3 bases, J shed 8 bases, and the junction held 6 bases outside the gene matches. The CDR3 consists of 13 residues. CDR1 is SGHTA and CDR2 is FQGNSA in the germline V gene. The CDR3 is CASSLGQSGGYTF. CDR3 nucleotide sequence: TGTGCCAGCAGCTTGGGACAGTCGGGGGGCTACACCTTC.

This clonotype has a count of ten or more. This sequence joins TRBV4-2 and TRBJ2-7; D is undetermined. Germline lookup yields CDR1 LGHNA and CDR2 YNFKEQ. The CDR3 contains 14 residues. Trimming removed 0 bases at V and 1 base at J, with 7 bases between. CDR3 bases: TGTGCCAGCAGCCAAGACGTAGGTTCCTACGAGCAGTACTTC. Its translation: CASSQDVGSYEQYF.

The V call is TRBV6-1, the J call TRBJ2-7, with D possibly being TRBD2 (7 bases). V was pared by 8 bases and J by 6 bases, with 20 bases between. Per germline, CDR1 MNHNS and CDR2 SASEGT. CDR3 size: 14 residues. The CDR3 nucleotides are TGTGCCAGCCGGGGAGGGGGGGCACTCCGCGAGCAGTACTTC. Residues: CASRGGGALREQYF.

This clonotype showed up many times. The chain employs TRBV5-1 and TRBJ2-1; 12 bases map to TRBD2. CDR1 is SGHRS and CDR2 is YFSETQ in the germline V gene. V gave up 4 bases and J gave up 5 bases; unmatched junction bases: 7. This CDR3 has 16 residues. The CDR3 is CASSILAGGMDNEQFF. The CDR3 bases are TGCGCCAGCAGCATCCTAGCGGGGGGGATGGACAATGAGCAGTTCTTC.

This clonotype was counted at least ten times. CDR3 sequence (DNA): TGTGCCACCAGTGATGCTAGCGGGGGGGGCAATGAGCAGTTCTTC. Its protein is CATSDASGGGNEQFF. The V and J genes are TRBV24-1 and TRBJ2-1; TRBD2 agrees at 12 bases. Germline CDR1 is KGHDR and CDR2 is SFDVKD. There are 15 residues in the CDR3. Unmatched junction bases numbered 2, after V lost 3 bases and J lost 6 bases.

This clonotype was recorded many times. The chain carries TRBV20-1 and TRBJ2-7; D may be TRBD1 or TRBD2 (6 bases each). The CDR3 covers 14 residues. Germline CDR1 DFQATT, CDR2 SNEGSKA (reference sequence). The ends were cut back, 1 base at V and 0 bases at J, with 10 bases in the middle. CDR3 DNA: TGCAGTGCTAGAGCGGGGGCCTCCTCCTACGAGCAGTACTTC. Translation: CSARAGASSYEQYF.

This clonotype was detected only a few times. This chain uses TRBV18 with TRBJ2-4, with no clear D. This CDR3 has 15 amino acids. Trimming removed 0 bases at V and 2 bases at J, with 8 bases between. Per germline, CDR1 KGHSH and CDR2 LQKENI. CDR3 in amino acids: CASSPPNSPKNIQYF. In nucleotides, the CDR3 is TGTGCCAGCTCACCACCGAACAGTCCCAAAAACATTCAGTACTTC.

The chain joins TRBV4-1 to TRBJ2-7; 8 bases map to TRBD1. The length of the CDR3 is 14 residues. In germline, CDR1 is MGHRA, CDR2 YSYEKL. The V segment lost 5 bases and the J segment 6 bases; nucleotides outside the gene matches: 9. CDR3 nucleotide sequence: TGCGCCAGCAGCATTCGGACAGGGACCGTCGAGCAGTACTTC. It yields the protein CASSIRTGTVEQYF.

This clonotype was seen more than once but under ten times. The genes are TRBV9 and TRBJ1-6; 8 positions agree with TRBD1. The germline V gene has CDR1 SGDLS and CDR2 YYNGEE. This CDR3 is 17 amino acids long. J was trimmed by 9 bases and V by 0 bases; bases with no gene match: 11. This CDR3 is CASSVDPNRGNGSPLHF. CDR3 DNA sequence: TGTGCCAGCAGCGTAGATCCCAACAGGGGGAATGGTTCACCCCTCCACTTT.

A note on this clonotype: The junction differs from germline at one of its ends, possibly a read error. V usage is TRBV4-2 and J usage is TRBJ2-1; 7 bases map to TRBD2. The length of the CDR3 is 15 residues. Germline CDR1 and CDR2: LGHNA and YNFKEQ. CDR3 in amino acids: CASSLAGVSSNEQFF. The CDR3 DNA is TGTGCCAGCAGCTTAGCGGGTGTCTCCTCCAATGAGCAGTTCTTC.

This clonotype was seen many times. V gene TRBV27 combines with J gene TRBJ1-1, with D perhaps TRBD1 (5 bases). The CDR3 contains 14 residues. Germline values: CDR1 MNHEY, CDR2 SMNVEV (reference sequence). The V end lost 5 bases, the J end lost 8 bases, and 18 bases lay between the germline ends. The CDR3 DNA reads as TGTGCCAGCAGTCAAAGAGGCCCCACAGGCGAAGCTTTCTTT. Protein: CASSQRGPTGEAFF.

This clonotype has at least ten counts. The chain links TRBV27 to TRBJ2-2, with D possibly matching TRBD2 (6 bases). Germline V lookup: CDR1 MNHEY, CDR2 SMNVEV (reference sequence). This CDR3 has 14 residues. Trimming took 6 bases from V and 5 from J, leaving 13 bases between them. CDR3 loop: CASRSPGGTGELFF. For the CDR3, the DNA is TGTGCCAGCAGATCCCCCGGAGGGACCGGGGAGCTGTTTTTT.

With regard to this clonotype: This CDR3 is missing its conserved last phenylalanine or tryptophan, likely due to a read error. The chain joins TRBV6-5 to TRBJ2-7; maybe TRBD2 (6 bases). Per germline, CDR1 MNHEY and CDR2 SVGAGI. This CDR3 region has 11 residues. V lost 5 bases and J 7 bases, leaving 9 bases between the germline ends. The CDR3 sequence is CASSTGVEQYL. The CDR3, as DNA: TGTGCCAGCAGTACGGGGGTGGAGCAGTACCTC.

This clonotype came up a few times. The chain is built from TRBV7-8 and TRBJ2-1; 7 nucleotides align to TRBD1. V dropped 2 bases and J dropped 4; count of bases not matched to a gene: 5. The CDR3 extends over 15 amino acids. Germline CDR1 reads SGHVS; CDR2 reads FQNEAQ. The CDR3 nucleotides read TGTGCCAGCAGCTTATATGGGACAGCTTACAATGAGCAGTTCTTC. This encodes CASSLYGTAYNEQFF.

This sequence joins TRBV7-2 and TRBJ2-5, with D uncertain. Germline loops: CDR1 SGHTA, CDR2 FQGNSA. The CDR3 has 14 residues. Between the trimmed V and J ends, which lost 2 bases and 1 base, there was a span of 8 bases. CDR3 coding DNA: TGTGCCAGCAGCTTATTGGCCATCCAAGAGACCCAGTACTTC. As protein: CASSLLAIQETQYF.

This clonotype was recorded at least ten times. The chain combines TRBV20-1 with TRBJ2-7, with 8 bases fitting TRBD2. The CDR3 totals 14 residues. In germline, CDR1 is DFQATT, CDR2 SNEGSKA (reference sequence). The V segment lost 4 bases and the J segment 6 bases; nucleotides outside the gene matches: 11. The CDR3 nucleotides are TGCAGTGCTACCGCCGGGACTAGGGAAACCGAGCAGTACTTC. Encoded protein: CSATAGTRETEQYF.

CDR3 DNA: TGTGCCAGCAGCTTAGCGGGTCACAATGAGCAGTTCTTC. It is translated as CASSLAGHNEQFF. The genes are TRBV7-9 and TRBJ2-1; D unclear. V lost 0 bases, J lost 5 bases, and 5 bases lay in between. Germline V gene sequence: CDR1 SEHNR, CDR2 FQNEAQ (reference sequence). The CDR3 length is 13 residues.

This clonotype has ten or more counts. The gene calls are TRBV5-1 and TRBJ2-7, with D perhaps assigned TRBD1 or TRBD2 (6 bases each). CDR1 is SGHRS and CDR2 is YFSETQ in the germline V gene. Trimming cost V 4 bases and J 7 bases, with 18 bases left between them. The CDR3 loop spans 14 amino acids. CDR3 nucleotide sequence: TGCGCCAGCAGCCCTTGGGGGGCCAGCCGGGAGCAGTACTTC. As protein: CASSPWGASREQYF.

The table lists this clonotype with many counts. The chain couples TRBV12-3 or TRBV12-4 to TRBJ2-7; tentative D call: TRBD1 (5 bases). This CDR3 spans 13 amino acids. V lost 4 bases and J 3 bases, leaving 10 bases between the germline ends. CDR3 residues: CASSSDRYYEQYF. DNA for the CDR3: TGTGCCAGCAGTTCCGACAGATACTACGAGCAGTACTTC.

This clonotype was detected many times. This chain links TRBV29-1 with TRBJ2-7; D may match TRBD1 or TRBD2 (5 bases each). CDR3 size: 13 residues. The germline CDR1 and CDR2 sequences are SQVTM and ANQGSEA. V shed 8 bases and J shed 0 bases, with 14 bases lying between them. The DNA for the CDR3 is TGCAGCTCTACCGGGACGGACTCCTACGAGCAGTACTTC. Its protein is CSSTGTDSYEQYF.

Ten or more counts support this clonotype. The V gene is TRBV6-1, the J gene TRBJ1-4, with unresolved D. Germline assignment: CDR1 MNHNS and CDR2 SASEGT. V was shortened by 5 bases and J by 1 base, with 11 bases between the two germline ends. The CDR3 is made up of 15 amino acids. As DNA, the CDR3 is TGTGCCAGCAGTAGCTCCGGGAGAACTAATGAAAAACTGTTTTTT. This translates into CASSSSGRTNEKLFF.

With respect to this clonotype: This may stem from a read error, because a much larger clone lies one nucleotide away. DNA for the CDR3: TGTACCAGCAGCCACGGAACTTTCTCCTACGAGCAGTACTTC. Translation: CTSSHGTFSYEQYF. The gene calls are TRBV5-6 and TRBJ2-7; D remains ambiguous. The CDR3 has 14 residues. The germline CDR1 and CDR2 sequences are SGHDT and YYEEEE. Filled out from reference TRBV5-6 and TRBJ2-7, the complete variable domain reads DAGVTQSPTHLIKTRGQQVTLRCSPKSGHDTVSWYQQALGQGPQFIFQYYEEEERQRGNFPDRFSGHQFPNYSSELNVNALLLGDSALYLCTSSHGTFSYEQYFGPGTRLTVT.